Listed here are 25 T cell receptor beta chains from one sample, sequenced in a study of shared clonotypes between healthy human individuals. TCRdb's copy holds only in-frame clones and misses some; the assay was immunoSEQ multiplex PCR. The sample includes about 1.5 million clones, 95% to 97% of them seen just once. The specimen sequenced was naive CD4+ T cells sorted from blood. Regarding subset: CD45RA+ positively selected. Source of these receptors: a man under 40 in good health.

The chain has TRBV11-2 and TRBJ2-7, with 10 bases lining up with TRBD1. V was clipped by 3 bases and J by 2 bases; unmatched bases: 4. The CDR3 is 15 residues long. In germline, CDR1 is SGHAT, CDR2 FQNNGV. CDR3 loop: CASSFRQGATYEQYF. DNA of the CDR3: TGTGCCAGCAGCTTCCGACAGGGGGCAACCTACGAGCAGTACTTC.

The chain combines TRBV19 with TRBJ2-7, with TRBD2 matching 15 bases. CDR3 length: 16 amino acids. From germline, CDR1 is LNHDA and CDR2 SQIVND (reference sequence). V shed 4 bases and J 5 bases; nucleotides not matched to a gene: 6. CDR3 DNA: TGTGCCAGTAGTACGGGACTAGCGGGAGGTACCCACGAGCAGTACTTC. This encodes CASSTGLAGGTHEQYF.

For this clone: The sample holds other DNA sequences that translate to the same CDR3. The gene calls are TRBV30 and TRBJ1-1; no definite D call. The CDR3 extends over 13 amino acids. Trimming took 0 bases from V and 2 from J, leaving 7 bases between them. Germline loops: CDR1 GTSNPN, CDR2 SVGIG (reference sequence). The CDR3 reads CAWSVRLNTEAFF. CDR3 nucleotide sequence: TGTGCCTGGAGTGTACGGTTAAACACTGAAGCTTTCTTT.

This chain uses TRBV9 with TRBJ2-1; the D is unclear. The CDR3 is made up of 14 amino acids. The germline V and J ends were trimmed by 3 bases and 9 bases, with 16 bases remaining between them. Germline V CDR1 and CDR2: SGDLS, YYNGEE. The CDR3 region has the DNA TGTGCCAGCAGCGCAGATGGTGGGTTGGGTGAGCAGTTCTTC. Its protein is CASSADGGLGEQFF.

CDR3 sequence: CASSTPRVYEQYF. The CDR3 DNA reads TGTGCCAGCAGCACCCCCCGCGTCTACGAGCAGTACTTC. This sequence joins TRBV11-2 and TRBJ2-7, with D unresolved. Germline lookup yields CDR1 SGHAT and CDR2 FQNNGV. The CDR3 sequence is 13 residues long. The germline V and J ends were trimmed by 5 bases and 3 bases, with 11 bases remaining between them. The whole variable domain, filled in from reference TRBV11-2 and TRBJ2-7, reads EAGVAQSPRYKIIEKRQSVAFWCNPISGHATLYWYQQILGQGPKLLIQFQNNGVVDDSQLPKDRFSAERLKGVDSTLKIQPAKLEDSAVYLCASSTPRVYEQYFGPGTRLTVT.

The J gene is TRBJ2-3, the V gene TRBV5-1; D is unclear. This CDR3 is 13 amino acids long. The ends were cut back, 4 bases at V and 0 bases at J, with 6 bases in the middle. Per germline, CDR1 SGHRS and CDR2 YFSETQ. CDR3 DNA: TGCGCCAGCAGCATAACTAGCACAGATACGCAGTATTTT. This translates into CASSITSTDTQYF.

This chain links TRBV27 with TRBJ2-7, with D possibly TRBD1 on 7 matching bases. V lost 1 base and J lost 8, with 15 bases in between. Germline CDR1 reads MNHEY; CDR2 reads SMNVEV (reference sequence). The CDR3 consists of 14 residues. CDR3 amino acids: CASSLFRGGGKQYF. For the CDR3, the DNA is TGTGCCAGCAGTTTATTCCGAGGGGGCGGGAAGCAGTACTTC.

The J gene is TRBJ1-1, the V gene TRBV5-1; D is unclear. This CDR3 is 14 amino acids long. Trimming took off 3 bases at V and 4 bases at J, with 13 bases between the two ends. CDR1 and CDR2 (germline): SGHRS, YFSETQ. The CDR3 bases are TGCGCCAGCAGCTCGATCGGAACAGTCACTGAAGCTTTCTTT. Translating gives CASSSIGTVTEAFF.

The genes are TRBV14 and TRBJ2-5, with D perhaps TRBD2 (7 bases). The germline CDR1 and CDR2 sequences are SGHDN and FVKESK. The V end was cut by 1 base, the J end by 4 bases, with 13 bases between. The CDR3 runs to 15 residues. The CDR3 DNA follows: TGTGCCAGCAGCCAAGTGCGGGGGCCAACAGAGACCCAGTACTTC. Its protein product is CASSQVRGPTETQYF.

J is TRBJ2-1 and V is TRBV10-3; TRBD2 agrees at 8 bases. V lost 5 bases, J lost 5 bases, and 11 bases stayed unmatched. Germline CDR1 reads ENHRY; CDR2 reads SYGVKD. This CDR3 is 16 amino acids long. The DNA of the CDR3 is TGTGCCATCAGTCCTACTAGCGGAAGATATGACAATGAGCAGTTCTTC. It codes for CAISPTSGRYDNEQFF.

The chain has TRBV12-5 and TRBJ2-5, with 10 positions matching TRBD1. CDR3 length: 15 residues. Germline V gene lookup returns CDR1 LGHNT and CDR2 FRNRAP. Trimming at V came to 6 bases and at J to 1 base, leaving 5 bases not matched to a gene. The CDR3 DNA follows: TGTGCTAGTGGACGAGACAGGGGGCCCCAAGAGACCCAGTACTTC. This sequence encodes CASGRDRGPQETQYF.

The J gene is TRBJ2-1, the V gene TRBV28; possible D gene TRBD2, 6 bases. This CDR3 contains 16 residues. The germline gives CDR1 MDHEN, CDR2 SYDVKM. V lost 9 bases, J lost 7 bases, and 25 bases lay in between. This CDR3 is CASFRRAWDSSNEQFF. CDR3 coding DNA: TGTGCCAGTTTCCGGCGCGCCTGGGACTCCTCAAATGAGCAGTTCTTC.

This clone appeared once. The rearrangement uses TRBV7-9 and TRBJ2-5, with 14 bases matching TRBD2. This CDR3 has 18 residues. The V and J ends lost 3 bases and 4 bases, in that order; junction bases with no gene match: 10. Germline CDR1 SEHNR, CDR2 FQNEAQ (reference sequence). CDR3 nucleotide sequence: TGTGCCAGCAGCTTGGAGATGACTAGCGGGAGGGCCCGAGAGACCCAGTACTTC. As protein: CASSLEMTSGRARETQYF.

The chain joins TRBV11-1 to TRBJ2-5, with D perhaps given as TRBD1 or TRBD2 (5 bases each). This CDR3 is 16 amino acids long. Germline V gene lookup returns CDR1 SGHAT and CDR2 FQDESV (reference sequence). Trimming took 5 bases from V and 3 from J, leaving 19 bases between them. The CDR3 region is CASSPLDLRGEETQYF. CDR3 in DNA: TGTGCCAGCAGCCCACTGGACCTAAGAGGGGAAGAGACCCAGTACTTC.

The rearrangement joins TRBV18 to TRBJ1-1; D gene uncertain. Germline V gene lookup returns CDR1 KGHSH and CDR2 LQKENI. V lost 4 bases, J lost 4 bases, and 7 bases lay in between. CDR3 length: 12 amino acids. CDR3 sequence reads: CASSRRVTEAFF. DNA for the CDR3: TGTGCCAGCTCACGGCGAGTCACTGAAGCTTTCTTT. The whole variable domain, remainder taken from reference TRBV18 and TRBJ1-1, is NAGVMQNPRHLVRRRGQEARLRCSPMKGHSHVYWYRQLPEEGLKFMVYLQKENIIDESGMPKERFSAEFPKEGPSILRIQQVVRGDSAAYFCASSRRVTEAFFGQGTRLTVV.

The CDR3 DNA follows: TGTGCCAGCTCACCACTGCTTTGGGATACGCAGTATTTT. It yields the protein CASSPLLWDTQYF. The chain uses TRBV18 and TRBJ2-3; D is unresolved. The CDR3 totals 13 residues. Trimming left V 1 base short and J 6 bases short, with 8 bases between. Germline-derived CDR1 and CDR2 are KGHSH and LQKENI.

This rearrangement joins TRBV14 to TRBJ2-3, with D perhaps TRBD2 (6 bases). The CDR3 sequence is 13 residues long. Germline V gene sequence: CDR1 SGHDN, CDR2 FVKESK. Trimming left V 1 base short and J 6 bases short, with 8 bases between. Here the CDR3 reads CASSQVGRDTQYF. The CDR3 DNA follows: TGTGCCAGCAGCCAAGTAGGGAGGGATACGCAGTATTTT.

This chain uses TRBV29-1 with TRBJ2-7; D not certain. Deletions cut 6 bases from V and 4 bases from J, with 4 bases between. Germline CDR1 reads SQVTM; CDR2 reads ANQGSEA. The CDR3 sequence is 9 residues long. CDR3 amino acids: CSVPYEQYF. The CDR3 coding sequence is TGCAGCGTCCCATACGAGCAGTACTTC.

There are a few counts of this clone. Different DNA sequences within this sample yield the same CDR3. The chain uses TRBV28 and TRBJ2-7; the D gene is possibly TRBD2 (6 bases). V was cut by 3 bases and J by 0 bases, with 9 bases left in between. Germline V gene sequence: CDR1 MDHEN, CDR2 SYDVKM. The CDR3 spans 14 residues. This CDR3 reads CASSLAGSSYEQYF. The CDR3 nucleotides are TGTGCCAGCAGTTTGGCGGGGAGCTCCTACGAGCAGTACTTC.

The chain employs TRBV5-4 and TRBJ2-7, with TRBD2 matching over 11 bases. This CDR3 is 16 amino acids long. Germline V CDR1 and CDR2: SGHNT, YYREEE (reference sequence). J lost 4 bases, V lost 5 bases, and 11 bases had no gene match. The DNA of the CDR3 is TGTGCCAGCAGTTCCAAGACTAGCGGGAATACATACGAGCAGTACTTC. The encoded protein is CASSSKTSGNTYEQYF. Filled out from reference TRBV5-4 and TRBJ2-7, the complete variable domain reads ETGVTQSPTHLIKTRGQQVTLRCSSQSGHNTVSWYQQALGQGPQFIFQYYREEENGRGNFPPRFSGLQFPNYSSELNVNALELDDSALYLCASSSKTSGNTYEQYFGPGTRLTVT.

The V call is TRBV2, the J call TRBJ1-3; no definite D call. Per germline, CDR1 SNHLY and CDR2 FYNNEI. The V gene lost 8 bases and the J gene lost 3 bases, with 14 bases spanning the gap. The CDR3 is 14 amino acids. The CDR3 here is CASSREGLGNTIYF. The CDR3 coding sequence is TGTGCCAGCTCCCGGGAGGGCCTTGGAAACACCATATATTTT.

This chain joins TRBV5-4 and TRBJ2-5; 9 bases map to TRBD1. The V and J ends lost 4 bases and 4 bases, in that order; junction bases with no gene match: 17. The CDR3 runs to 18 residues. Germline CDR1 SGHNT, CDR2 YYREEE (reference sequence). In DNA, the CDR3 is TGTGCCAGCAGCCAGGGTCGGGGCGCGACAGGGGGAGGAGAGACCCAGTACTTC. It encodes CASSQGRGATGGGETQYF.

The chain has TRBV6-6 and TRBJ2-5; maybe TRBD2 (5 bases). Trimming pared 2 bases from V and 1 base from J, leaving 14 bases between. This CDR3 comprises 16 residues. CDR1 MNHNY and CDR2 SVGAGI come from the germline V gene (reference sequence). The CDR3 region has the DNA TGTGCCAGCAGTTACCCCGGACTTTCCGGCCAAGAGACCCAGTACTTC. Amino acid sequence: CASSYPGLSGQETQYF.

The rearrangement joins TRBV5-4 to TRBJ1-1; D may be TRBD1 (5 bases). Germline CDR1 SGHNT, CDR2 YYREEE (reference sequence). V was clipped by 4 bases and J by 6 bases, with 13 bases between them. The length of the CDR3 is 13 residues. The CDR3 bases are TGTGCCAGCAGCCGAACCGGGGGACCTGAAGCTTTCTTT. Protein: CASSRTGGPEAFF.

Only one count was recorded for this clone. This chain joins TRBV6-4 and TRBJ2-1; no clear D gene. CDR1 is MRHNA, CDR2 SNTAGT, per germline. This CDR3 comprises 15 residues. V lost 0 bases to trimming and J lost 8 bases, with 14 bases between them. CDR3 DNA: TGTGCCAGCAGTGACTCGGCTATCCGTTGGGATGAGCAGTTCTTC. The encoded protein is CASSDSAIRWDEQFF.